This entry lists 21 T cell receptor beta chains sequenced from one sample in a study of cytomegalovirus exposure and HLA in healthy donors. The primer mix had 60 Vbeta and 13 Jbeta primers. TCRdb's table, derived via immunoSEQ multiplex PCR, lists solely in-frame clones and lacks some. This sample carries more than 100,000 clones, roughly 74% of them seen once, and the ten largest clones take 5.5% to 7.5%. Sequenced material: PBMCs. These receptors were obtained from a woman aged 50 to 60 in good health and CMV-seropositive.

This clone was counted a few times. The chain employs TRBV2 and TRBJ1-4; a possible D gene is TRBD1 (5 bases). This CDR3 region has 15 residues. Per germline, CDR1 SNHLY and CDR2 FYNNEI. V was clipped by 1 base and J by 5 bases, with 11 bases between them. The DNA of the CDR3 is TGTGCCAGCAGTGAAGAATGGGCAGGGAATGAAAAACTGTTTTTT. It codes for CASSEEWAGNEKLFF.

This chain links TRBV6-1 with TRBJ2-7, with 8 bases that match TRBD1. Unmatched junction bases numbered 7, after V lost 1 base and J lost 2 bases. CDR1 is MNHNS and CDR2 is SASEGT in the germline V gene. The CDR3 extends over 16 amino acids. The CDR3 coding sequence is TGTGCCAGCAGTGAAGACCCGGACAGGGCAACCTACGAGCAGTACTTC. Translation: CASSEDPDRATYEQYF.

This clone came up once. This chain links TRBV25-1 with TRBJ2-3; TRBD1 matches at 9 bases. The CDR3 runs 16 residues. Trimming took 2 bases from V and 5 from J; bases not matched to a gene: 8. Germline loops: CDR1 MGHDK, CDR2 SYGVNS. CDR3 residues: CASSERTGVPGDTQYF. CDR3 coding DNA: TGTGCCAGCAGTGAAAGGACAGGGGTCCCGGGAGATACGCAGTATTTT.

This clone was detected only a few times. The CDR3 loop is CASSLTVIQAGNTIYF. CDR3 sequence (DNA): TGTGCCAGCAGCTTAACAGTCATCCAGGCTGGAAACACCATATATTTT. The chain combines TRBV7-8 with TRBJ1-3; D unresolved. The CDR3 loop spans 16 amino acids. CDR1 is SGHVS and CDR2 is FQNEAQ in the germline V gene. V was clipped by 2 bases and J by 2 bases, with 13 bases between them.

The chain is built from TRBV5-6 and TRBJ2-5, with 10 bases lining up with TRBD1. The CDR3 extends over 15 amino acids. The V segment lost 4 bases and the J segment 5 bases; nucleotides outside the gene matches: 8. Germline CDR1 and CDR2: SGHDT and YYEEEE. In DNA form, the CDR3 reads TGTGCCAGCAGCGATGCCGTGGACAGGGGGGAGACCCAGTACTTC. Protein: CASSDAVDRGETQYF.

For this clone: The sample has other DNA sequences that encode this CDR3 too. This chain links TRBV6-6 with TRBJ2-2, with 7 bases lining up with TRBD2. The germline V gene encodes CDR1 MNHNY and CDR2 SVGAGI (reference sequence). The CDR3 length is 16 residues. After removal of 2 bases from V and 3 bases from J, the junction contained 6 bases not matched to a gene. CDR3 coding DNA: TGTGCCAGCAGTTACCTCCCGGGGGGACACACCGGGGAGCTGTTTTTT. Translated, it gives CASSYLPGGHTGELFF.

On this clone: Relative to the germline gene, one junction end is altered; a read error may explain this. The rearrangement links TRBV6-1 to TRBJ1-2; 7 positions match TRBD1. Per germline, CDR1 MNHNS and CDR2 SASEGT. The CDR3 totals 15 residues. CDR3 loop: CASSEWTGPNYGYPF. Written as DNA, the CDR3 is TGTGCCAGCAGTGAATGGACAGGACCTAACTATGGCTACCCCTTC.

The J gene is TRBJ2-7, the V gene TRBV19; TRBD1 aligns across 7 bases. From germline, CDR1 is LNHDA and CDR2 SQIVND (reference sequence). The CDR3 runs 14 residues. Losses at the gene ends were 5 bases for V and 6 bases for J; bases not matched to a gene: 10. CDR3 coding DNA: TGTGCCAGTAGTTCATCAGGGGGTTCGAGCGAGCAGTACTTC. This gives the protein CASSSSGGSSEQYF. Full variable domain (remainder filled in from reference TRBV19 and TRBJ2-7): DGGITQSPKYLFRKEGQNVTLSCEQNLNHDAMYWYRQDPGQGLRLIYYSQIVNDFQKGDIAEGYSVSREKKESFPLTVTSAQKNPTAFYLCASSSSGGSSEQYFGPGTRLTVT.

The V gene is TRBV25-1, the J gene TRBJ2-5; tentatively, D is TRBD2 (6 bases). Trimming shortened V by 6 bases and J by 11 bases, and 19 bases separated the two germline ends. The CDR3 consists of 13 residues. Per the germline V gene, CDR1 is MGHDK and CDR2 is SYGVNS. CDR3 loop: CASSPSYGGEQYF. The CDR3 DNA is TGTGCCAGCAGCCCGTCCTACGGCGGGGAGCAGTACTTC.

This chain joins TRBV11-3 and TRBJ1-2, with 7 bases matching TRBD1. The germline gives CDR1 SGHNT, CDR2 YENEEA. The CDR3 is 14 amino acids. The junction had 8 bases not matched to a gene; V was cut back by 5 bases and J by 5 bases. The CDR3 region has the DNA TGTGCCAGCAGCCCGGGCGAACAGGGGTATGGCTACACCTTC. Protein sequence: CASSPGEQGYGYTF. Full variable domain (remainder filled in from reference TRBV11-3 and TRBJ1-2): EAGVVQSPRYKIIEKKQPVAFWCNPISGHNTLYWYLQNLGQGPELLIRYENEEAVDDSQLPKDRFSAERLKGVDSTLKIQPAELGDSAVYLCASSPGEQGYGYTFGSGTRLTVV.

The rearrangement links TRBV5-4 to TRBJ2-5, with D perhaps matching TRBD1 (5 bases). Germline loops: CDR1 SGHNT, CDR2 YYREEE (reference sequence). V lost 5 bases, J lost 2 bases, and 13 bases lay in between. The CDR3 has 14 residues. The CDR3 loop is CASREEAGQETQYF. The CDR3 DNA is TGTGCCAGCAGGGAAGAGGCAGGGCAAGAGACCCAGTACTTC.

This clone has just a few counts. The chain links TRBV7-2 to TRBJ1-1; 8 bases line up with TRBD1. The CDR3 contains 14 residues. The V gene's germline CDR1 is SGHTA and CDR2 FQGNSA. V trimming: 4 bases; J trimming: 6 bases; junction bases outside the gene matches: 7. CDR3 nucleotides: TGTGCCAGCAGCTCCCAGGGGGCGGTCGCTGAAGCTTTCTTT. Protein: CASSSQGAVAEAFF.

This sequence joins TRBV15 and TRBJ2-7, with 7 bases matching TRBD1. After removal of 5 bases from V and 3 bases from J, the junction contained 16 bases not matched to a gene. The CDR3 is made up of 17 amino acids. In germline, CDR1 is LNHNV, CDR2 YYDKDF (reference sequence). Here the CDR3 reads CATSPPLTGTVFYEQYF. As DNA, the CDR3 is TGTGCCACCAGCCCTCCACTGACGGGGACAGTATTCTACGAGCAGTACTTC.

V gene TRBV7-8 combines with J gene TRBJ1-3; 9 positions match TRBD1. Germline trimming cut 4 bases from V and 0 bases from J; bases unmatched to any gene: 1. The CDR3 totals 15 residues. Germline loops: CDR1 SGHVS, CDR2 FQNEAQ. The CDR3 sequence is CASSSGQGSGNTIYF. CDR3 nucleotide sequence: TGTGCCAGCAGCTCGGGACAGGGCTCTGGAAACACCATATATTTT.

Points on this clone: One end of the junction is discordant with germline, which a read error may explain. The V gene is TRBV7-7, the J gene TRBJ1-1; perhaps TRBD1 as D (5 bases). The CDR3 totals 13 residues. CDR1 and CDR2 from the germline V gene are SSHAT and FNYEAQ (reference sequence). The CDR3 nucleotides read TGTGCTAGCAGCTTAGGGGAGAGGACTGAAGCTTTCTTT. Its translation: CASSLGERTEAFF.

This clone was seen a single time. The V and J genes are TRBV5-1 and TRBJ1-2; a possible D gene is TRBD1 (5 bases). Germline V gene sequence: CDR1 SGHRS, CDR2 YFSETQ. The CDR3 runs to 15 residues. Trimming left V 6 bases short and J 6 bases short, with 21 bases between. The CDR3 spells CASTRTGTEGNGYTF. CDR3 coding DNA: TGCGCCAGCACTAGAACCGGGACGGAGGGAAATGGCTACACCTTC.

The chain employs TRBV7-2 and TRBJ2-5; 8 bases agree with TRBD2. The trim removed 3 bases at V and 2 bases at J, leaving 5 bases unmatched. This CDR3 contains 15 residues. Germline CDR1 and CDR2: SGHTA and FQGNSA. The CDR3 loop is CASSFQRGSQETQYF. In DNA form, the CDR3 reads TGTGCCAGCAGCTTCCAGCGGGGGAGTCAAGAGACCCAGTACTTC.

The CDR3, as DNA: TGTGCCAGCAGCGTAGGATGGGGGGGGAATCCCTACAATGAGCAGTTCTTC. This codes for CASSVGWGGNPYNEQFF. The genes are TRBV9 and TRBJ2-1; 7 bases are shared with TRBD2. The length of the CDR3 is 17 residues. The junction had 8 bases not matched to a gene; V was cut back by 0 bases and J by 2 bases. Germline values: CDR1 SGDLS, CDR2 YYNGEE.

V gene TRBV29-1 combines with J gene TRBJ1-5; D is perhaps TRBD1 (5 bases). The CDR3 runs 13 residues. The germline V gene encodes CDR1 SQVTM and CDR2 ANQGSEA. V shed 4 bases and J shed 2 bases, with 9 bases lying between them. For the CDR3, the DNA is TGCAGCGTTGTGGCGGGGGGCAATCAGCCCCAGCATTTT. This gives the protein CSVVAGGNQPQHF.

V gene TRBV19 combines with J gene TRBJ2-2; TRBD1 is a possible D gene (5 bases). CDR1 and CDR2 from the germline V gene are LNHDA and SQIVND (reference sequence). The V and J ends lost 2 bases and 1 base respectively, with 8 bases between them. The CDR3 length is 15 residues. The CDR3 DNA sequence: TGTGCCAGTAGTATATACAGGCGGAACACCGGGGAGCTGTTTTTT. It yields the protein CASSIYRRNTGELFF.

CDR3 sequence reads: CASSPVLRVVTNYGYTF. The CDR3 DNA reads TGTGCCAGCAGCCCGGTCCTCAGGGTCGTCACTAACTATGGCTACACCTTC. The chain employs TRBV7-8 and TRBJ1-2, with D possibly being TRBD1 (5 bases). V was clipped by 5 bases and J by 0 bases, with 19 bases between them. This CDR3 comprises 17 residues. The V gene's germline CDR1 is SGHVS and CDR2 FQNEAQ.